The 7 T cell receptor beta chains given below trace back to one sample, sequenced in a study of control samples from healthy donors and cancer patients. Profiled with immunoSEQ multiplex PCR; TCRdb holds only in-frame clones, not every one. The sample consists of about 120,000 clones, about 91% of them appearing once. Sequencing used blood. These TCRs come from a man aged 35 to 55 in good health.

The V call is TRBV24-1, the J call TRBJ1-1, with 8 bases lining up with TRBD1. Looked up from germline, CDR1 is KGHDR and CDR2 is SFDVKD. Losses at the gene ends were 4 bases for V and 5 bases for J; bases not matched to a gene: 8. This CDR3 has 15 residues. The CDR3 loop reads CATSDNGQGRTEAFF. The CDR3 coding sequence is TGTGCCACCAGTGACAACGGACAGGGTAGGACTGAAGCTTTCTTT.

The rearrangement links TRBV30 to TRBJ2-7; D call uncertain. The V gene lost 2 bases and the J gene lost 4 bases, with 12 bases spanning the gap. Germline assignment: CDR1 GTSNPN and CDR2 SVGIG (reference sequence). CDR3 size: 13 residues. In DNA form, the CDR3 reads TGTGCCTGGAGTTTGGTAGCCCTTTACGAGCAGTACTTC. Translation: CAWSLVALYEQYF.

The rearrangement links TRBV13 to TRBJ2-3; 9 bases line up with TRBD2. The CDR3 has 17 amino acids. The germline CDR1 and CDR2 sequences are PRHDT and FYEKMQ (reference sequence). V lost 1 base, J lost 2 bases, and 7 bases stayed unmatched. This CDR3 is CASSLVGLAGLTDTQYF. The CDR3 bases are TGTGCCAGCAGCTTAGTTGGGCTAGCGGGGCTCACAGATACGCAGTATTTT. Filled out from reference TRBV13 and TRBJ2-3, the complete variable domain reads AAGVIQSPRHLIKEKRETATLKCYPIPRHDTVYWYQQGPGQDPQFLISFYEKMQSDKGSIPDRFSAQQFSDYHSELNMSSLELGDSALYFCASSLVGLAGLTDTQYFGPGTRLTVL.

This chain uses TRBV24-1 with TRBJ1-3; TRBD1 is a possible D gene (5 bases). The V gene lost 5 bases and the J gene lost 0 bases, with 10 bases spanning the gap. Germline assignment: CDR1 KGHDR and CDR2 SFDVKD. The CDR3 covers 15 residues. Written as DNA, the CDR3 is TGTGCCACCAGTGCCGGACAAGCCTCTGGAAACACCATATATTTT. Translated, it gives CATSAGQASGNTIYF.

The V and J genes are TRBV6-1 and TRBJ2-7; 7 positions match TRBD1. Losses at the gene ends were 3 bases for V and 5 bases for J; bases not matched to a gene: 1. The V gene's germline CDR1 is MNHNS and CDR2 SASEGT. The CDR3 has 12 amino acids. The CDR3 sequence is CASSDDRDEQYF. The DNA for the CDR3 is TGTGCCAGCAGTGACGACAGGGACGAGCAGTACTTC.

Here the CDR3 DNA reads TGTGCCAGCAGCCAAGGGTCCAGGGGGCGATCCGGGGAGCTGTTTTTT. Translation: CASSQGSRGRSGELFF. The V gene is TRBV3-1 (or the pseudogene TRBV3-2), the J gene TRBJ2-2; 8 nucleotides match TRBD1. This CDR3 contains 16 residues. Germline V lookup: CDR1 LGHDT, CDR2 YNNKEL (reference sequence). Germline trimming cut 1 base from V and 6 bases from J; bases unmatched to any gene: 7.

The chain carries TRBV6-5 and TRBJ1-5; 7 bases are a match to TRBD1. Trimming removed 5 bases from V and 3 bases from J; junction bases left unmatched: 7. The CDR3 length is 15 residues. CDR1 MNHEY and CDR2 SVGAGI come from the germline V gene. The CDR3, as DNA: TGTGCCAGCAGTCACACAGGGGTACCCAATCAGCCCCAGCATTTT. This gives the protein CASSHTGVPNQPQHF.